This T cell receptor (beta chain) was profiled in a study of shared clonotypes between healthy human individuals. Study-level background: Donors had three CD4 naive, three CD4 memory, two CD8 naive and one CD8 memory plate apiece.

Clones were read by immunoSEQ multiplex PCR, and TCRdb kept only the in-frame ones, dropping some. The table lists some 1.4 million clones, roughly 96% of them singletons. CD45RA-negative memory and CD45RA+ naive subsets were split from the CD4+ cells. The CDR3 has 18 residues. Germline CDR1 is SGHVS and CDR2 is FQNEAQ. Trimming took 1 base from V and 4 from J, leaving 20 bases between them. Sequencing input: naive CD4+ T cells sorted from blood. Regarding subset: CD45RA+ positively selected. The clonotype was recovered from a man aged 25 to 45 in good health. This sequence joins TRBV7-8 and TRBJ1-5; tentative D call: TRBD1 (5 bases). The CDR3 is CASSLEGRASMGNQPQHF. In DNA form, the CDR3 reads TGTGCCAGCAGCTTAGAGGGCAGGGCCAGTATGGGAAATCAGCCCCAGCATTTT.